These 4 T cell receptor beta chains originate from one sample sequenced in a study of beta chain features in type 1 diabetes. Expressed TCRB transcripts were sequenced because the isolated RNA had all been reverse transcribed beforehand. Libraries were prepared by immunoSEQ multiplex PCR; TCRdb keeps only in-frame clonotypes and omits some of them. The data hold approximately 260,000 clones, with about a fifth observed a single time. For these TCRs, the target antigens are not known. Regarding the study as a whole: Researchers report that Type 1 diabetes patients had moderately but significantly shorter TCRB CDR3s across all four CD4+ subsets.

The specimen sequenced was naive CD4+ T cells from blood. The receptors derive from a middle-aged woman with type 1 diabetes.

This chain connects TRBV27 to TRBJ2-7, with 9 bases lining up with TRBD1. The germline V gene has CDR1 MNHEY and CDR2 SMNVEV (reference sequence). V lost 4 bases to trimming and J lost 3 bases; unmatched junction nucleotides: 1. The length of the CDR3 is 13 residues. CDR3 region: CASSSTGGYEQYF. CDR3 coding DNA: TGTGCCAGCAGTTCGACAGGGGGCTACGAGCAGTACTTC.

This chain joins TRBV7-2 and TRBJ2-7; TRBD1 matches 7 bases. CDR1 is SGHTA, CDR2 FQGNSA, per germline. This CDR3 has 15 amino acids. V lost 3 bases, J lost 0 bases, and 5 bases stayed unmatched. CDR3 sequence reads: CASSLVGQVSYEQYF. DNA for the CDR3: TGTGCCAGCAGCTTGGTCGGACAGGTCTCCTACGAGCAGTACTTC.

The sample holds a few counts of this clone. The V call is TRBV29-1, the J call TRBJ1-2; D is perhaps TRBD1 (6 bases). The CDR3 is made up of 14 amino acids. The V gene lost 3 bases and the J gene lost 1 base, with 12 bases spanning the gap. Germline lookup yields CDR1 SQVTM and CDR2 ANQGSEA. CDR3 in amino acids: CSVDGGGSNYGYTF. In DNA form, the CDR3 reads TGCAGCGTTGATGGCGGGGGCAGTAACTATGGCTACACCTTC.

This clone was picked up a small number of times. V usage is TRBV5-1 and J usage is TRBJ1-6; 8 bases agree with TRBD1. Germline CDR1 is SGHRS and CDR2 is YFSETQ. The CDR3 consists of 15 residues. Unmatched junction bases numbered 7, after V lost 2 bases and J lost 9 bases. CDR3 amino acids: CASSFGTGPGSPLHF. Written as DNA, the CDR3 is TGCGCCAGCAGCTTCGGGACAGGACCCGGTTCACCCCTCCACTTT.